This T cell receptor (beta chain) was obtained from a study of blood T cell repertoires in COVID-19. Some clones are missing from TCRdb's copy, which holds only in-frame ones; the method was immunoSEQ multiplex PCR. The sample carries around 280,000 clones, around 87% recorded once. Germline V gene sequence: CDR1 SNHLY, CDR2 FYNNEI. Trimming stripped 7 bases from V and 3 bases from J, with 15 bases between. The CDR3 contains 14 residues. The sequencing sample was made of PBMCs or T cells enriched from blood (not recorded which). The genes are TRBV2 and TRBJ1-1; maybe TRBD1 (5 bases). The sequence came from a woman younger than 30 with acute COVID-19. The CDR3 nucleotides are TGTGCCAGCACCACTGGGGACTGGGACACTGAAGCTTTCTTT. This encodes CASTTGDWDTEAFF.